This T cell receptor beta chain originates from a study of T cell repertoires in cytomegalovirus infection. About the study: Both recently identified HLA-C-restricted and well-studied HLA-B-restricted CMV epitopes were used in the study. CMV infection and matching HLA type were both indicated by public TCR beta signatures.

The CDR3 covers 14 residues. Germline-derived CDR1 and CDR2 are ENHRY and SYGVKD. V dropped 6 bases and J dropped 4 bases, with 13 bases sitting between them. This clonotype was found once. Its antigen is unidentified. TCRdb re-called the reads through MiXCR, storing one row per CDR3 protein. This sample yields about 920,000 distinct CDR3 sequences, of which roughly 30% are seen a single time; about an eighth belongs to the top ten. This TCR was recovered from a human donor in good health (CMV status not recorded). Some clones in this sample may be carry-over from other donors' samples. The chain recombines TRBV10-3 with TRBJ1-3, with a weak D call TRBD1 (6 bases). The source material was cultured CD8+ T cells from PBMCs, sampled from culture after CMV antigen stimulation. The CDR3 nucleotides read TGTGCCATCAGGACAGGTGTAGGAGGAAACACCATATATTTT. This codes for CAIRTGVGGNTIYF.